This note documents a single T cell receptor beta chain sequence. Its antigen remains unidentified. This table comes from immunoSEQ multiplex PCR, and its TCRdb copy is limited to in-frame clones, with some not included. The table shows roughly 270,000 clones, with approximately 88% occurring only once. From germline, CDR1 is LGHNA and CDR2 YSLEER. The V segment lost 0 bases and the J segment 2 bases; nucleotides outside the gene matches: 4. CDR3 length: 16 residues. This sample is drawn from a study of cytomegalovirus exposure and HLA in healthy donors. Study results and caveats: Subsequent analysis of the 100 to 150 validation repertoires found a tendency for first-cohort TCR clusters to co-occur.

This TCR derives from a woman aged 18-29 years in good health and CMV-seronegative. The chain has TRBV4-3 and TRBJ2-1, with 7 bases aligning to TRBD2. Sequenced material: PBMCs. In DNA, the CDR3 is TGCGCCAGCAGCCAAGATCAAGCGGGAACCTACAATGAGCAGTTCTTC. This codes for CASSQDQAGTYNEQFF.